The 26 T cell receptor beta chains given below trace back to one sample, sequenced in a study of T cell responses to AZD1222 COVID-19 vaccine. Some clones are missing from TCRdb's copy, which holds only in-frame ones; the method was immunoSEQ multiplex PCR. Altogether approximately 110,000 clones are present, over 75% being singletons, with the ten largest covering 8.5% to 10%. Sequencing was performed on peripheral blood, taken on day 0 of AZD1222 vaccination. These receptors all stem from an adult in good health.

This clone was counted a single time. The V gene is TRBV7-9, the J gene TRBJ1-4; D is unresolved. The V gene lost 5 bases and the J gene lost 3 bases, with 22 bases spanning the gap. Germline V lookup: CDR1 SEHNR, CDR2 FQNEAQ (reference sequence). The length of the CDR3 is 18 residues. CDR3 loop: CASSPSIRIRSANEKLFF. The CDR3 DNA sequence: TGTGCCAGCAGCCCAAGCATCAGGATACGGTCGGCTAATGAAAAACTGTTTTTT.

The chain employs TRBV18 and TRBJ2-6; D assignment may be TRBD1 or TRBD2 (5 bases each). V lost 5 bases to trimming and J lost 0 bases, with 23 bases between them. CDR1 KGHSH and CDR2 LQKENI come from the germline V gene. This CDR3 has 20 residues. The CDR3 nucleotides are TGTGCCAGCTCATCAACCCCGGCAGGGACCGTATCCTCTGGGGCCAACGTCCTGACTTTC. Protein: CASSSTPAGTVSSGANVLTF.

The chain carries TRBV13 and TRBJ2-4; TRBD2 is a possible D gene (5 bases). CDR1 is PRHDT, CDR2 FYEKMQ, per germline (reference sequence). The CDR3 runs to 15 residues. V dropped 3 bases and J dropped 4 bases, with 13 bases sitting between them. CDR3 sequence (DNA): TGTGCCAGCAGCTTGTGGGAGAGGCCGAAAAACATTCAGTACTTC. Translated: CASSLWERPKNIQYF.

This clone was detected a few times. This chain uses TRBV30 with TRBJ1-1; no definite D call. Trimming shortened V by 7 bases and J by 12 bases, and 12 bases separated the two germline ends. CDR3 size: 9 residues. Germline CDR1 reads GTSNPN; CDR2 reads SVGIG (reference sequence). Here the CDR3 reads CASGSETFF. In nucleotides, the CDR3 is TGTGCCTCCGGGAGTGAGACTTTCTTT. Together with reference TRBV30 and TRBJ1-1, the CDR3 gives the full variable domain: SQTIHQWPATLVQPVGSPLSLECTVEGTSNPNLYWYRQAAGRGLQLLFYSVGIGQISSEVPQNLSASRPQDRQFILSSKKLLLSDSGFYLCASGSETFFGQGTRLTVV.

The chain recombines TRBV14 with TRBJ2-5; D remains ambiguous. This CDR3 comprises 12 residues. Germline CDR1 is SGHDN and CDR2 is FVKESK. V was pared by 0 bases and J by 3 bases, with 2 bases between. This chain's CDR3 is CASSQDEETQYF. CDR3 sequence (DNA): TGTGCCAGCAGCCAAGATGAAGAGACCCAGTACTTC.

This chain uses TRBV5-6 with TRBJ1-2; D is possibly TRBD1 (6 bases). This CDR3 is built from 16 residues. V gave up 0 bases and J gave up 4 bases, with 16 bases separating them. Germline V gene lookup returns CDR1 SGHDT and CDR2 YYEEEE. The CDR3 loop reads CASSLAWGAIPYGYTF. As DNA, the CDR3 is TGTGCCAGCAGCTTGGCTTGGGGGGCGATCCCCTATGGCTACACCTTC.

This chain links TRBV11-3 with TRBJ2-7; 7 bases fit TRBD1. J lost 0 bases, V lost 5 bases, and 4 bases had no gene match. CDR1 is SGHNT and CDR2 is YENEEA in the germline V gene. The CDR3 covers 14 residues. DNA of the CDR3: TGTGCCAGCAGCCTCAGGGGGTACTCCTACGAGCAGTACTTC. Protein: CASSLRGYSYEQYF.

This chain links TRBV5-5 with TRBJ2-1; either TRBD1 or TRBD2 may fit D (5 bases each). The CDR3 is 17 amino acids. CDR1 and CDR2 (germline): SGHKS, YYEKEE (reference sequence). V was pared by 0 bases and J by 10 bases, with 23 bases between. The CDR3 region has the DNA TGTGCCAGCAGCTTGGACGGGATGAGGGGCCGCTCCGGGGAGCAGTTCTTC. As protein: CASSLDGMRGRSGEQFF.

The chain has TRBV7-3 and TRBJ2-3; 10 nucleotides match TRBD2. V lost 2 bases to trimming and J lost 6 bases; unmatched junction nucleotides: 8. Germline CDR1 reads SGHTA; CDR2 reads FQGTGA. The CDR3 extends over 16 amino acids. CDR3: CASSLGASGGQDTQYF. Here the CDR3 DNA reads TGTGCCAGCAGCTTAGGGGCTAGCGGGGGTCAGGATACGCAGTATTTT.

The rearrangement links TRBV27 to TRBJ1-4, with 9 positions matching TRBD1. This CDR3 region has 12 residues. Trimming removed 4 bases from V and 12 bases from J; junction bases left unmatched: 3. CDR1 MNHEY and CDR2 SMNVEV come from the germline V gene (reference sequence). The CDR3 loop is CASSWRQGELFF. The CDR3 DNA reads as TGTGCCAGCAGTTGGAGACAGGGGGAACTGTTTTTT.

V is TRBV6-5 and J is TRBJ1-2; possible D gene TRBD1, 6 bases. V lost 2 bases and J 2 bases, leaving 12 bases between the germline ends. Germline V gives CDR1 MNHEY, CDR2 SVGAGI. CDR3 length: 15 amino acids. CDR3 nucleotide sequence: TGTGCCAGCAGTTACAGGCAGGGGTCGAACTATGGCTACACCTTC. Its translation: CASSYRQGSNYGYTF.

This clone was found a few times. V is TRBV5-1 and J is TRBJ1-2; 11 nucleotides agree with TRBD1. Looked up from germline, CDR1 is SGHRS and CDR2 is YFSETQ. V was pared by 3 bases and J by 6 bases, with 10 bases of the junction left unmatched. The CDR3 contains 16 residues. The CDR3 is CASSSSPGQGANGYTF. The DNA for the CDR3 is TGCGCCAGCAGCTCCTCCCCAGGACAGGGGGCGAATGGCTACACCTTC.

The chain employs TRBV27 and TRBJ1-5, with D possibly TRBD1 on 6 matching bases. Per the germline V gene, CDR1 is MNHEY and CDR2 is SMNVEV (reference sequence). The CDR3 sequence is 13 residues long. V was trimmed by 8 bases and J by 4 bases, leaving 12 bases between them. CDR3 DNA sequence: TGTGCCAGCCCTTACAGGGATAATCAGCCCCAGCATTTT. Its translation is CASPYRDNQPQHF.

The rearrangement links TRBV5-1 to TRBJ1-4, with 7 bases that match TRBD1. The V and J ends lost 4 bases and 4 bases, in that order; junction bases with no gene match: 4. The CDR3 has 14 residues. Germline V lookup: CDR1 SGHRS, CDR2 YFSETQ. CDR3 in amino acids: CASSPGQDNEKLFF. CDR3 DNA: TGCGCCAGCAGCCCAGGACAGGATAATGAAAAACTGTTTTTT.

CDR3 in amino acids: CASGLGTVLNTEAFF. Here the CDR3 DNA reads TGTGCTAGTGGTTTGGGAACAGTTCTTAACACTGAAGCTTTCTTT. This chain links TRBV12-5 with TRBJ1-1; the D is unclear. V lost 1 base and J lost 2, with 11 bases in between. The germline gives CDR1 LGHNT, CDR2 FRNRAP. The CDR3 length is 15 residues.

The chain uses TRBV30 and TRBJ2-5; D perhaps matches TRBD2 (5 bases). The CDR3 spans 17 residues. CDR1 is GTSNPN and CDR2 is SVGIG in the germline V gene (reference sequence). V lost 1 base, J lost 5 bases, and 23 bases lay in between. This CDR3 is CAWSASKLSGSGETQYF. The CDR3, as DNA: TGTGCCTGGAGTGCGTCAAAATTATCCGGGTCGGGGGAGACCCAGTACTTC.

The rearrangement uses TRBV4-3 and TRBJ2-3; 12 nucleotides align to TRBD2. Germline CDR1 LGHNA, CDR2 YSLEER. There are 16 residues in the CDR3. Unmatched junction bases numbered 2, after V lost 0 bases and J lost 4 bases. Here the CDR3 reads CASSQELAGGADTQYF. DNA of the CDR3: TGCGCCAGCAGCCAAGAGCTAGCGGGAGGGGCAGATACGCAGTATTTT.

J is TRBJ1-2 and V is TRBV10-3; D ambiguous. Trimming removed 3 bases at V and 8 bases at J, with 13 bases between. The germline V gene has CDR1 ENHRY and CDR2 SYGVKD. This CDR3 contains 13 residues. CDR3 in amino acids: CAISEGQNGGYTF. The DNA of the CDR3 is TGTGCCATCAGTGAAGGGCAAAATGGGGGCTACACCTTC.

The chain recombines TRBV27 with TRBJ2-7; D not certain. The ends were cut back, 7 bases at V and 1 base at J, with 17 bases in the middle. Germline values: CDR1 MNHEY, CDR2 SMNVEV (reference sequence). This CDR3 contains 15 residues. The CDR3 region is CASMQQALLSYEQYF. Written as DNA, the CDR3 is TGTGCCAGCATGCAGCAGGCGCTACTATCCTACGAGCAGTACTTC.

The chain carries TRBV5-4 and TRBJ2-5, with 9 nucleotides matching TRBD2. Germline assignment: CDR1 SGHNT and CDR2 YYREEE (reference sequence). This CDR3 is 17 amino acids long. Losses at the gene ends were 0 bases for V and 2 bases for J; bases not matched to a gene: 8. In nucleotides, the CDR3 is TGTGCCAGCAGCTTGGGAATTCTAGCGGGGACTCAAGAGACCCAGTACTTC. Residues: CASSLGILAGTQETQYF.

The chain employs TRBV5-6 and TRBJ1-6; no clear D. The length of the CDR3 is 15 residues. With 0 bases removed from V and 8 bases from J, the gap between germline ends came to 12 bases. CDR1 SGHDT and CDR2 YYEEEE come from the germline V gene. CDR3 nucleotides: TGTGCCAGCAGCTTGGATGCAACTCGGGATTCACCCCTCCACTTT. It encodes CASSLDATRDSPLHF.

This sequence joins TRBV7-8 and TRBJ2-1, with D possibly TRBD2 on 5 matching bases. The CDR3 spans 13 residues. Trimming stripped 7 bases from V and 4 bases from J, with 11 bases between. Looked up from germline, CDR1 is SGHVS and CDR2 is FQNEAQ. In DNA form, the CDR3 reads TGTGCCAGCATAGAGGGCTATTACAATGAGCAGTTCTTC. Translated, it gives CASIEGYYNEQFF.

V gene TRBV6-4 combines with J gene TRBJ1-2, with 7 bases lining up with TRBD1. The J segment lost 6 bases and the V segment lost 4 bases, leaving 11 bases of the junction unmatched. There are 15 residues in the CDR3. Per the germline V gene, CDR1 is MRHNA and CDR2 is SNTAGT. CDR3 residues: CASSAEGANADGYTF. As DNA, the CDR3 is TGTGCCAGCAGTGCTGAGGGGGCTAATGCGGATGGCTACACCTTC.

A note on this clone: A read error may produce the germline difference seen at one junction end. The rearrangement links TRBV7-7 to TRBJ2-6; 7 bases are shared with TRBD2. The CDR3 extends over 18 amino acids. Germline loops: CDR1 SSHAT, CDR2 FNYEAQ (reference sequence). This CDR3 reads CASSLGLGGTSGANVLTF. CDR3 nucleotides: TGTGCTAGCAGCTTGGGGTTGGGGGGGACCTCTGGGGCCAACGTCCTGACTTTC.

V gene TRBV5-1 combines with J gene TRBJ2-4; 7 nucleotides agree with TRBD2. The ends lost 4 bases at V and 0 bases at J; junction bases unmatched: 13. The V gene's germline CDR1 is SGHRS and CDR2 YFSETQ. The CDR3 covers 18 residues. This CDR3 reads CASSNVLAKVRAKNIQYF. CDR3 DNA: TGCGCCAGCAGCAACGTACTAGCGAAAGTCAGAGCCAAAAACATTCAGTACTTC.

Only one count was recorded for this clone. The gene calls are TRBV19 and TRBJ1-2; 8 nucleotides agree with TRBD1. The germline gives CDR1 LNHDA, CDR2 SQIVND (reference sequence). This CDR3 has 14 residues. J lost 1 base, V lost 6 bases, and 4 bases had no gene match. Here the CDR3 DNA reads TGTGCCAGTAGAGTTGACAGGGGTAACTATGGCTACACCTTC. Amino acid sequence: CASRVDRGNYGYTF.